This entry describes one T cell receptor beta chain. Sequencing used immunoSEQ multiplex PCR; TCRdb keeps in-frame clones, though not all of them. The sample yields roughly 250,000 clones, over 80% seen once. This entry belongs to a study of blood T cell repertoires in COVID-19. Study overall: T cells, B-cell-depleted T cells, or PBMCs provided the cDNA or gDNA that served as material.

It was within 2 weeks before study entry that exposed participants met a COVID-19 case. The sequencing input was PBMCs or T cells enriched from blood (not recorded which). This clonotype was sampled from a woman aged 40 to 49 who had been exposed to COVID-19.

The CDR3 protein is CSCLGGLPTNEQFF. The CDR3, as DNA: TGCAGCTGTTTGGGAGGACTACCCACAAATGAGCAGTTCTTC. This chain connects TRBV29-1 to TRBJ2-1; weak D call: TRBD2 (6 bases). The CDR3 has 14 residues. Germline V gene data show CDR1 as SQVTM and CDR2 as ANQGSEA. V lost 8 bases and J lost 7, with 21 bases in between.